Presented here are 8 T cell receptor beta chains from one specimen sequenced in a study of blood T cell repertoires in COVID-19. Sequencing used immunoSEQ multiplex PCR; TCRdb keeps in-frame clones, though not all of them. Altogether 150,000 or so clones are present, roughly 84% being singletons, with the ten largest covering 0.6% to 0.65%. Sequencing was carried out using peripheral blood. The receptors derive from a man aged 55 to 69 with COVID-19, enrolled during active disease.

The chain links TRBV29-1 to TRBJ1-1; no clear D gene. The CDR3 spans 12 residues. V gave up 4 bases and J gave up 10 bases, with 16 bases separating them. Germline V gene data show CDR1 as SQVTM and CDR2 as ANQGSEA. CDR3 sequence reads: CSVGGIPAGAFF. The CDR3 nucleotides read TGCAGCGTTGGTGGTATCCCAGCGGGAGCTTTCTTT.

The chain uses TRBV6-5 and TRBJ2-1; a weak D match, TRBD2 (6 bases). This CDR3 region has 15 residues. Germline V gene sequence: CDR1 MNHEY, CDR2 SVGAGI. Trimming left V 4 bases short and J 6 bases short, with 16 bases between. The CDR3 reads CASSSTGTGLNEQFF. CDR3 in DNA: TGTGCCAGCAGTTCAACCGGGACTGGACTCAATGAGCAGTTCTTC.

V and J are TRBV7-3 and TRBJ2-1; D perhaps matches TRBD1 (5 bases). The V end lost 5 bases, the J end lost 8 bases, and 13 bases lay between the germline ends. This CDR3 has 13 amino acids. Looked up from germline, CDR1 is SGHTA and CDR2 is FQGTGA. DNA of the CDR3: TGTGCCAGCAGCGGGGCTAGAAGCGATGAGCAGTTCTTC. Amino acids: CASSGARSDEQFF. Complete variable domain (other parts from reference TRBV7-3 and TRBJ2-1): GAGVSQTPSNKVTEKGKYVELRCDPISGHTALYWYRQSLGQGPEFLIYFQGTGAADDSGLPNDRFFAVRPEGSVSTLKIQRTERGDSAVYLCASSGARSDEQFFGPGTRLTVL.

This clone was recorded a few times. The rearrangement links TRBV5-1 to TRBJ2-1; 9 bases align to TRBD1. The CDR3 has 16 residues. With 5 bases clipped from V and 6 bases from J, the junction kept 12 bases outside the gene matches. CDR1 is SGHRS and CDR2 is YFSETQ in the germline V gene. In nucleotides, the CDR3 is TGCGCCAGCAGTCTAGGCGGGACAGGGTCGTTCAATGAGCAGTTCTTC. It yields the protein CASSLGGTGSFNEQFF.

The chain employs TRBV7-6 and TRBJ2-3; the D gene is possibly TRBD1 (5 bases). Trimming cost V 5 bases and J 6 bases, with 15 bases left between them. This CDR3 contains 14 residues. The germline gives CDR1 SGHVS, CDR2 FNYEAQ. CDR3 bases: TGTGCCAGCAGCCCCCGACAGCTTCGGGATACGCAGTATTTT. Its translation: CASSPRQLRDTQYF.

This sequence joins TRBV2 and TRBJ2-5; TRBD2 aligns across 10 bases. The V gene's germline CDR1 is SNHLY and CDR2 FYNNEI. After removal of 6 bases from V and 5 bases from J, the junction contained 12 bases not matched to a gene. CDR3 length equals 16 residues. DNA of the CDR3: TGTGCCAGCAGGCCCCACGATCTAGCGGGGGTGGAGACCCAGTACTTC. It is translated as CASRPHDLAGVETQYF. Full variable domain (rest looked up from reference TRBV2 and TRBJ2-5): EPEVTQTPSHQVTQMGQEVILRCVPISNHLYFYWYRQILGQKVEFLVSFYNNEISEKSEIFDDQFSVERPDGSNFTLKIRSTKLEDSAMYFCASRPHDLAGVETQYFGPGTRLLVL.

As DNA, the CDR3 is TGTGCCGCCCAGACAAACAGGGGTAATCAGCCCCAGCATTTT. Its protein is CAAQTNRGNQPQHF. This chain joins TRBV19 and TRBJ1-5; 7 positions match TRBD1. With V trimmed by 11 bases and J by 4 bases, 11 bases remained unmatched. Germline-derived CDR1 and CDR2 are LNHDA and SQIVND (reference sequence). CDR3 length equals 14 residues.

J is TRBJ2-1 and V is TRBV3-1 (or the pseudogene TRBV3-2), with TRBD1 matching 7 bases. Germline assignment: CDR1 LGHDT and CDR2 YNNKEL (reference sequence). There are 15 residues in the CDR3. The J segment lost 4 bases and the V segment lost 4 bases, leaving 7 bases of the junction unmatched. The CDR3 nucleotides read TGTGCCAGCAGCCTTTACGGGACAGATTACAATGAGCAGTTCTTC. Amino acids: CASSLYGTDYNEQFF.